This is a list of T cell receptor beta chains from one sample in a study of T-cell reconstitution after alpha-beta-depleted transplantation in children. From the PCR reads, TCRdb called clonotypes with MiXCR, one entry per CDR3 protein. The profile shows 500,000 to 600,000 distinct CDR3 sequences, over 25% of them singletons. Sequencing was performed on PBMCs from the stem cell graft donor, taken from the stem cell graft. The receptors derive from a human donor who donated a stem cell graft to a child with aplastic anemia. CDR3s include the opening cysteine and the closing phenylalanine or tryptophan. The order of the fields is clone size, D gene, V gene, J gene, CDR3 protein, CDR3 DNA. The D gene is left open where the match is weak. A clone size is listed for some rows: how often the clone was seen (once, few, many), or a class if it is expanded.

once,.,TRBV9,TRBJ1-1,CASRGGAGNTEAFF,TGTGCCAGCAGAGGGGGGGCGGGGAACACTGAAGCTTTCTTT
.,TRBD2,TRBV12-3/TRBV12-4,TRBJ2-5,CASSLRRERGETQYF,TGTGCCAGCAGTTTAAGGCGGGAGCGGGGAGAGACCCAGTACTTC
few,.,TRBV15,TRBJ2-5,CATQDPQETQYF,TGTGCCACACAAGATCCACAAGAGACCCAGTACTTC
.,.,TRBV2,TRBJ1-4,CASSLEGRTTNEKLFF,TGTGCCAGCAGCCTTGAGGGCCGAACAACTAATGAAAAACTGTTTTTT
few,TRBD2,TRBV10-3,TRBJ2-3,CAISETSVTDTQYF,TGTGCCATCAGTGAGACTAGCGTCACAGATACGCAGTATTTT
few,TRBD2,TRBV20-1,TRBJ2-5,CSARDPGGFQETQYF,TGCAGTGCTAGAGACCCGGGGGGTTTCCAAGAGACCCAGTACTTC
few,TRBD2,TRBV27,TRBJ2-1,CASSLSLAGGKEQFF,TGTGCCAGCAGTTTAAGTCTAGCGGGAGGCAAAGAGCAGTTCTTC
few,.,TRBV19,TRBJ2-1,CASSPGHPNNEQFF,TGTGCCAGTAGCCCGGGACACCCCAACAATGAGCAGTTCTTC
.,.,TRBV4-3,TRBJ2-5,CASSPGTGAGGPETQYF,TGCGCCAGCAGTCCAGGGACAGGGGCGGGAGGGCCCGAGACCCAGTACTTC
.,.,TRBV14,TRBJ2-5,CASSQTFDRTSETQYF,TGTGCCAGCAGCCAAACTTTCGACAGAACCTCAGAGACCCAGTACTTC
.,.,TRBV27,TRBJ1-2,CASSPTVAAGGYGYTF,TGTGCCAGCAGCCCCACCGTGGCCGCCGGGGGCTATGGCTACACCTTC
few,TRBD2,TRBV20-1,TRBJ2-1,CSALGLAYDNEQFF,TGCAGTGCTTTGGGACTAGCGTATGACAATGAGCAGTTCTTC
few,.,TRBV18,TRBJ1-1,CASSPETRGTEAFF,TGTGCCAGCTCACCAGAAACGCGAGGGACTGAAGCTTTCTTT
few,.,TRBV3-1,TRBJ2-7,CASSPSGERTLKEKQYF,TGTGCCAGCAGCCCCTCGGGGGAGCGAACCTTGAAAGAGAAGCAGTACTTC
.,TRBD2,TRBV12-3/TRBV12-4,TRBJ2-1,CASSSLGDASGRLYNEQFF,TGTGCCAGCAGTTCACTGGGGGATGCTAGCGGGAGATTATACAATGAGCAGTTCTTC
few,.,TRBV10-3,TRBJ2-2,CAIRPGTGELFF,TGTGCCATCAGGCCAGGGACCGGGGAGCTGTTTTTT
.,.,TRBV7-2,TRBJ2-5,CASSINQETQYF,TGTGCCAGCAGCATCAATCAAGAGACCCAGTACTTC
.,.,TRBV3-1,TRBJ1-1,CASSQGEGVFQAFF,TGTGCCAGCAGCCAGGGGGAAGGGGTGTTTCAAGCTTTCTTT
few,TRBD2,TRBV29-1,TRBJ2-1,CSGRLAGEGNEQFF,TGCAGCGGGCGACTAGCGGGAGAAGGCAATGAGCAGTTCTTC
few,TRBD1,TRBV7-2,TRBJ1-4,CASGGDRAEKLFF,TGTGCCAGCGGAGGGGACAGGGCCGAAAAACTGTTTTTT
few,.,TRBV12-3/TRBV12-4,TRBJ1-2,CASSFGNGYTF,TGTGCCAGCAGTTTCGGCAATGGCTACACCTTC
few,.,TRBV20-1,TRBJ2-1,CSAGGAELSYNEQFF,TGCAGTGCTGGCGGGGCCGAGCTTTCCTACAATGAGCAGTTCTTC
.,TRBD2,TRBV29-1,TRBJ2-3,CSVDLLAGDTDTQYF,TGCAGCGTTGACCTCTTAGCGGGAGACACAGATACGCAGTATTTT
once,.,TRBV7-2,TRBJ1-2,CASSPRGTQGYTF,TGTGCCAGCAGCCCCAGGGGCACCCAAGGCTACACCTTC
.,.,TRBV9,TRBJ1-3,CASSVGGSSGNTIYF,TGTGCCAGCAGCGTAGGCGGGAGCTCTGGAAACACCATATATTTT
.,TRBD1,TRBV28,TRBJ1-1,CASRDLGGANTEAFF,TGTGCCAGCCGAGACCTAGGGGGCGCAAACACTGAAGCTTTCTTT
few,.,TRBV4-3,TRBJ1-5,CASSQDREQPQHF,TGCGCCAGCAGCCAAGATAGGGAACAGCCCCAGCATTTT
.,.,TRBV28,TRBJ2-3,CASTRGVSSTDTQYF,TGTGCCAGCACCAGGGGGGTTTCTAGCACAGATACGCAGTATTTT
.,.,TRBV7-9,TRBJ1-2,CASSPRNGQPNYGYTF,TGTGCCAGCAGCCCGAGAAACGGACAGCCGAACTATGGCTACACCTTC
few,.,TRBV20-1,TRBJ2-1,CSLIRVNEQFF,TGCAGTCTGATCCGGGTTAATGAGCAGTTCTTC
few,.,TRBV6-1,TRBJ2-7,CASTSARGTYEQYF,TGTGCCAGCACCTCCGCCCGGGGGACCTACGAGCAGTACTTC
few,.,TRBV20-1,TRBJ1-2,CSATGGAYGYTF,TGCAGTGCTACTGGCGGAGCGTATGGCTACACCTTC
many,.,TRBV5-5,TRBJ2-2,CASGPWTANTGELFF,TGTGCCAGCGGCCCTTGGACGGCGAACACCGGGGAGCTGTTTTTT
.,.,TRBV27,TRBJ2-1,CASSHNGGTYNEQFF,TGTGCCAGCAGTCATAACGGGGGTACCTACAATGAGCAGTTCTTC
.,.,TRBV18,TRBJ2-1,CASSPVLSSYNEQFF,TGTGCCAGCTCACCCGTCCTCTCCTCCTACAATGAGCAGTTCTTC
.,.,TRBV20-1,TRBJ1-1,CSARDRLQTTEAFF,TGCAGTGCTAGAGATCGTCTGCAGACCACTGAAGCTTTCTTT
few,TRBD1,TRBV20-1,TRBJ2-7,CSAREDRGAPYEQYF,TGCAGTGCTAGAGAGGACAGGGGGGCCCCCTACGAGCAGTACTTC
.,.,TRBV6-2/TRBV6-3,TRBJ2-1,CASSYRPYNEQFF,TGTGCCAGCAGTTACAGGCCCTACAATGAGCAGTTCTTC
.,TRBD2,TRBV5-4,TRBJ2-5,CASSPEAGGQGETQYF,TGTGCCAGCAGTCCAGAAGCGGGAGGACAAGGAGAGACCCAGTACTTC
many,.,TRBV4-2,TRBJ2-7,CASSQDDSIYEQYF,TGTGCCAGCAGCCAAGATGACAGCATCTACGAGCAGTACTTC
few,TRBD2,TRBV6-2/TRBV6-3,TRBJ2-5,CASSYLGTTQETQYF,TGTGCCAGCAGTTATCTCGGGACTACCCAAGAGACCCAGTACTTC
.,.,TRBV12-3/TRBV12-4,TRBJ1-2,CASSSTSAGNYGYTF,TGTGCCAGCAGTTCCACATCGGCGGGTAACTATGGCTACACCTTC
few,TRBD1,TRBV5-1,TRBJ2-3,CASSNAKGALDTQYF,TGCGCCAGCAGCAATGCCAAGGGGGCTTTGGATACGCAGTATTTT
.,.,TRBV5-5,TRBJ2-5,CASSPDGDPYQETQYF,TGTGCCAGCAGCCCGGACGGCGACCCGTACCAAGAGACCCAGTACTTC
few,.,TRBV7-2,TRBJ2-5,CASSLAGRVQETQYF,TGTGCCAGCAGCTTAGCGGGCAGGGTGCAGGAGACCCAGTACTTC
.,TRBD1,TRBV27,TRBJ2-5,CASSLYTGGDETQYF,TGTGCCAGCAGTTTATATACAGGGGGAGACGAGACCCAGTACTTC
many,.,TRBV11-2,TRBJ1-1,CASSLESSMNTEAFF,TGTGCCAGCAGCTTAGAGTCCAGCATGAACACTGAAGCTTTCTTT
few,TRBD1,TRBV4-3,TRBJ1-2,CASSPEGTGGSNYGYTF,TGCGCCAGCAGCCCCGAGGGGACAGGGGGTTCTAACTATGGCTACACCTTC
.,.,TRBV9,TRBJ2-7,CASSAHETKGYEQYF,TGTGCCAGCAGCGCCCACGAAACTAAAGGATACGAGCAGTACTTC
.,TRBD2,TRBV4-3,TRBJ2-1,CASTLGTSGSISNEQFF,TGCGCCAGCACCCTAGGGACTAGCGGGAGTATCAGTAATGAGCAGTTCTTC
.,TRBD1,TRBV15,TRBJ1-1,CATSTKKGTVNTEAFF,TGTGCCACCAGCACCAAAAAGGGGACAGTAAACACTGAAGCTTTCTTT
.,TRBD1,TRBV6-5,TRBJ1-2,CASSYDEGAIGYTF,TGTGCCAGCAGTTATGATGAGGGGGCCATTGGCTACACCTTC
.,.,TRBV7-2,TRBJ1-1,CASSLFQGGDTEAFF,TGTGCCAGCAGCTTATTCCAAGGAGGAGACACTGAAGCTTTCTTT